This TCR beta chain was captured in a study of T cells expressing NK-cell markers. As for the study in general: Each TCR beta repertoire originated in sorted T cells that were CD3+CD56+NKG2C+, CD3+CD56+NKG2C- or CD3+CD56-NKG2C+. Of eight sequenced donors, seven were HCMV-seropositive and one HCMV-seronegative. Study-wide results and limits: These clonotypes additionally ranked first within the CD3+CD56-NKG2C+ fraction of a few donors.

TCRdb derives one entry per CDR3 protein from the 5' RACE reads, leaving out DNA. The ten top clones account for roughly 1.4%, within a sample of about 430,000 distinct CDR3 sequences. Germline V gene data show CDR1 as MGHDK and CDR2 as SYGVNS. CDR3 length: 14 residues. In regard to this clonotype: The antigen remains undetermined.

Sequencing was carried out using blood T cells: a sorted CD56 or NKG2C T cell subset, CD4+ or CD8+ T cells, or bulk PBMC T cells (not recorded which). The rearrangement joins TRBV25-1 to TRBJ1-5; TCRdb's D gene call, TRBD1, goes unchecked for lack of DNA. This receptor was taken from a woman aged 45 to 65 in good health. The CDR3 protein is CASSEAGGNQPQHF.